This TCR beta chain comes out of a study of blood T cell repertoires in COVID-19. Study context: The cDNA or gDNA used as material had been derived from T cells, B-cell-depleted T cells, or PBMCs.

As processed by the authors: Reference gene primer amplification gave nucleated cell count estimates. Measured with immunoSEQ multiplex PCR; TCRdb has only the in-frame clones, and not every one. V and J calls and clone size come straight from that table; D and trimming were deduced from the DNA. The table includes about 94,000 clones, about 86% detected once. The source of this sequence is a woman aged 55-69 years in a cohort sampled during active or convalescent COVID-19. The specimen was peripheral blood.

The CDR3 loop reads CASSLGQRKKLFF. In DNA form, the CDR3 reads TGTGCCAGCAGCTTGGGACAGAGAAAAAAACTGTTTTTT. The chain couples TRBV5-8 to TRBJ1-4, with D perhaps matching TRBD1 (5 bases). The CDR3 totals 13 residues. V dropped 0 bases and J dropped 9 bases, with 9 bases sitting between them. The germline V gene has CDR1 SGHTS and CDR2 YDEGEE.